Below are 19 T cell receptor beta chains sequenced from a single sample in a study of immune cell composition in non-small cell lung cancer. The method was immunoSEQ multiplex PCR; TCRdb's version includes in-frame clones alone and lacks a portion of them. The sample lists roughly 2,000 clones, around 72% occurring once. Normal lung was sampled as far from the tumour as possible, at least 3 cm. Material: non-adjacent lung tissue. Every receptor here comes from a human donor with non-small cell lung cancer.

The chain joins TRBV9 to TRBJ2-6; 8 bases match TRBD1. Germline loops: CDR1 SGDLS, CDR2 YYNGEE. This CDR3 spans 14 amino acids. The V segment lost 1 base and the J segment 8 bases; nucleotides outside the gene matches: 2. In DNA, the CDR3 is TGTGCCAGCAGCGTAAGACAGGGGTCCAACGTCCTGACTTTC. This codes for CASSVRQGSNVLTF.

This clone has more than one count but fewer than ten. J is TRBJ2-1 and V is TRBV28; 8 bases line up with TRBD2. Trimming cost V 6 bases and J 7 bases; bases outside gene matches: 14. This CDR3 is 16 amino acids long. The germline V gene has CDR1 MDHEN and CDR2 SYDVKM. CDR3 residues: CASRPSSGSAGNEQFF. The CDR3 DNA is TGTGCCAGCAGACCCTCAAGCGGGAGCGCGGGGAATGAGCAGTTCTTC.

This clone has only a few counts. The rearrangement joins TRBV19 to TRBJ2-3; maybe TRBD1 (5 bases). V shed 4 bases and J shed 3 bases, with 11 bases lying between them. The CDR3 spans 14 residues. CDR1 is LNHDA, CDR2 SQIVND, per germline (reference sequence). In DNA form, the CDR3 reads TGTGCCAGTAGTACCCGACAGAGAACAGATACGCAGTATTTT. Translated, it gives CASSTRQRTDTQYF.

The chain couples TRBV4-3 to TRBJ1-3, with D perhaps matching TRBD1 (6 bases). Germline CDR1 and CDR2: LGHNA and YSLEER. V lost 0 bases, J lost 4 bases, and 19 bases lay in between. This CDR3 is 18 amino acids long. CDR3 amino acids: CASSQDAAGGGPGNTIYF. CDR3 coding DNA: TGCGCCAGCAGCCAAGATGCCGCGGGGGGGGGCCCAGGAAACACCATATATTTT.

The chain couples TRBV7-9 to TRBJ1-1; the match to TRBD1 covers 10 bases. Trimming took 6 bases from V and 6 from J; bases not matched to a gene: 10. The CDR3 spans 15 residues. Germline V CDR1 and CDR2: SEHNR, FQNEAQ (reference sequence). The CDR3 DNA sequence: TGTGCCAGCAGTAACCCGGGACAGGGGTTGGCTGAAGCTTTCTTT. This sequence encodes CASSNPGQGLAEAFF.

The V and J genes are TRBV5-6 and TRBJ2-5, with D perhaps matching TRBD2 (5 bases). This CDR3 has 14 residues. Between the trimmed V and J ends, which lost 3 bases and 2 bases, there was a span of 11 bases. Germline V gene sequence: CDR1 SGHDT, CDR2 YYEEEE. The CDR3 region is CASSWTVGQETQYF. The CDR3 region has the DNA TGTGCCAGCAGCTGGACTGTAGGTCAAGAGACCCAGTACTTC.

CDR3 in DNA: TGTGCCAGCAGTCGAACAACCAGCTCTGGAAACACCATATATTTT. Encoded protein: CASSRTTSSGNTIYF. The rearrangement joins TRBV6-5 to TRBJ1-3; no clear D. Trimming pared 5 bases from V and 0 bases from J, leaving 11 bases between. The CDR3 runs to 15 residues. Germline values: CDR1 MNHEY, CDR2 SVGAGI.

The CDR3 reads CASSPETGGAWSDTQYF. In nucleotides, the CDR3 is TGTGCCAGCTCACCCGAGACAGGGGGCGCTTGGTCAGATACGCAGTATTTT. This sequence joins TRBV18 and TRBJ2-3; 10 bases map to TRBD1. Per germline, CDR1 KGHSH and CDR2 LQKENI. This CDR3 has 17 amino acids. V shed 3 bases, J shed 4 bases, and the junction held 10 bases outside the gene matches.

This rearrangement joins TRBV27 to TRBJ2-4; 7 nucleotides line up with TRBD2. The CDR3 runs 15 residues. Losses at the gene ends were 2 bases for V and 0 bases for J; bases not matched to a gene: 1. Germline V CDR1 and CDR2: MNHEY, SMNVEV (reference sequence). The CDR3 sequence: CASSLSGVAKNIQYF. CDR3 in DNA: TGTGCCAGCAGTTTAAGCGGGGTAGCCAAAAACATTCAGTACTTC.

This rearrangement joins TRBV12-5 to TRBJ1-5, with D perhaps TRBD1 (5 bases). The CDR3 is 13 residues long. Trimming removed 6 bases from V and 4 bases from J, with 10 bases in between. Per germline, CDR1 LGHNT and CDR2 FRNRAP. Here the CDR3 DNA reads TGTGCTAGTGGCCAAGACAGTAATCAGCCCCAGCATTTT. Protein: CASGQDSNQPQHF.

The chain is built from TRBV9 and TRBJ1-5; tentative D call: TRBD1 (5 bases). The CDR3 is 17 amino acids. Trimming removed 4 bases from V and 5 bases from J, with 22 bases in between. Germline lookup yields CDR1 SGDLS and CDR2 YYNGEE. CDR3 in DNA: TGTGCCAGCAGCCGGGCGGGGTGGCAGGGTGCGCATCAGCCCCAGCATTTT. It is translated as CASSRAGWQGAHQPQHF. Full variable domain (missing parts from reference TRBV9 and TRBJ1-5): DSGVTQTPKHLITATGQRVTLRCSPRSGDLSVYWYQQSLDQGLQFLIQYYNGEERAKGNILERFSAQQFPDLHSELNLSSLELGDSALYFCASSRAGWQGAHQPQHFGDGTRLSIL.

The J gene is TRBJ1-1, the V gene TRBV29-1; D perhaps matches TRBD1 (5 bases). This CDR3 is built from 11 residues. The germline V gene has CDR1 SQVTM and CDR2 ANQGSEA. Trimming took 0 bases from V and 9 from J, leaving 8 bases between them. The CDR3 DNA follows: TGCAGCGTTGAAGAAGACAGCAAAGCTTTCTTT. It translates to CSVEEDSKAFF.

The genes are TRBV7-8 and TRBJ1-3; the D gene is possibly TRBD1 (5 bases). CDR1 and CDR2 (germline): SGHVS, FQNEAQ. V lost 5 bases, J lost 1 base, and 12 bases lay in between. The CDR3 consists of 15 residues. For the CDR3, the DNA is TGTGCCAGCAGCCCAATTGGGGGGTCTGGAAACACCATATATTTT. Protein: CASSPIGGSGNTIYF.

The chain joins TRBV6-6 to TRBJ1-4; possibly TRBD1 for D (5 bases). From germline, CDR1 is MNHNY and CDR2 SVGAGI (reference sequence). This CDR3 has 15 residues. V gave up 8 bases and J gave up 8 bases, with 21 bases separating them. The CDR3 protein is CASGSLPGRGEKLFF. Here the CDR3 DNA reads TGTGCCAGCGGGTCTCTTCCAGGGCGAGGAGAAAAACTGTTTTTT.

CDR3 sequence (DNA): TGTGCCAGCAGCCCGACAGGGGTAAAAGAGACCCAGTACTTC. Protein sequence: CASSPTGVKETQYF. The V and J genes are TRBV7-6 and TRBJ2-5, with 8 bases lining up with TRBD1. CDR3 length equals 14 residues. Germline-derived CDR1 and CDR2 are SGHVS and FNYEAQ. J gave up 3 bases and V 5 bases, and 5 bases lay outside the gene matches. The full variable domain, in which reference TRBV7-6 and TRBJ2-5 provide the parts outside the CDR3, is GAGVSQSPRYKVTKRGQDVALRCDPISGHVSLYWYRQALGQGPEFLTYFNYEAQQDKSGLPNDRFSAERPEGSISTLTIQRTEQRDSAMYRCASSPTGVKETQYFGPGTRLLVL.

V usage is TRBV28 and J usage is TRBJ2-7; maybe TRBD1 (6 bases). CDR3 size: 10 residues. Looked up from germline, CDR1 is MDHEN and CDR2 is SYDVKM. Trimming left V 10 bases short and J 5 bases short, with 9 bases between. The CDR3 region has the DNA TGTGCCACCACAGGGAACGAGCAGTACTTC. This gives the protein CATTGNEQYF.

The V gene is TRBV6-5, the J gene TRBJ1-5, with D tentatively TRBD1 (5 bases). With 6 bases removed from V and 0 bases from J, the gap between germline ends came to 12 bases. The CDR3 runs 15 residues. From germline, CDR1 is MNHEY and CDR2 SVGAGI. The CDR3 sequence is CASSYQGNSNQPQHF. CDR3 DNA: TGTGCCAGCAGCTATCAGGGAAATAGCAATCAGCCCCAGCATTTT.

V is TRBV6-5 and J is TRBJ2-1, with D perhaps matching TRBD2 (5 bases). V shed 0 bases and J shed 6 bases, with 12 bases lying between them. Germline V gene sequence: CDR1 MNHEY, CDR2 SVGAGI. The CDR3 runs 15 residues. The CDR3 nucleotides are TGTGCCAGCAGTTACTCGAATTACGCGGGCAATGAGCAGTTCTTC. It translates to CASSYSNYAGNEQFF.

CDR3 amino acids: CASRDRASDTQYF. CDR3 nucleotides: TGCGCCAGCCGGGACAGGGCCTCAGATACGCAGTATTTT. This chain links TRBV5-1 with TRBJ2-3; 9 bases match TRBD1. V was pared by 7 bases and J by 4 bases, with 4 bases of the junction left unmatched. This CDR3 has 13 residues. Germline values: CDR1 SGHRS, CDR2 YFSETQ.